This is a list of T cell receptor beta chains from one sample in a study of blood T cell repertoires in COVID-19. Only in-frame clones appear in the TCRdb table, and some are missing; sequencing was by immunoSEQ multiplex PCR. The table lists under 350,000 clones, just over 85% of them singletons. Sample: PBMCs or T cells enriched from blood (not recorded which). The receptors here all came from a woman in her thirties or forties with acute COVID-19. Both conserved end residues are part of each CDR3. A D gene is named only where the DNA matches it firmly. The size entry is marked missing in some rows and otherwise reads once, few, many or a size class.

>.|TRBV7-6|.|TRBJ2-7
TGTGCCAGCAGCCCTGTGGCGGATAGCTCCTACGAGCAGTACTTC
CASSPVADSSYEQYF
>TRBD1|TRBV2|.|TRBJ1-2
TGTGCCAGCAGGTACAGGGGGCAGAACTATGGCTACACCTTC
CASRYRGQNYGYTF
>TRBD2|TRBV19|.|TRBJ2-3
TGTGCCAGTAGTATAGAGCTGGCGGGAGGGCAAGATACGCAGTATTTT
CASSIELAGGQDTQYF
>.|TRBV15|once|TRBJ2-1
TGTGCCACCAGCAGAGGACAAGTCTACAATGAGCAGTTCTTC
CATSRGQVYNEQFF
>.|TRBV7-2|.|TRBJ2-1
TGTGCCAGCAGCTGGTCGGGTCACTCGGGCAATGAGCAGTTCTTC
CASSWSGHSGNEQFF
>TRBD2|TRBV7-9|.|TRBJ2-5
TGTGCCAGCAGCTTAGCCCCCCAGCGGGGTATGAGATCGACCCAGTACTTC
CASSLAPQRGMRSTQYF
>TRBD1|TRBV28|.|TRBJ1-3
TGTGCCAGCAGTATATCGACAGGGACGGGAAACACCATATATTTT
CASSISTGTGNTIYF
>.|TRBV7-2|.|TRBJ2-7
TGTGCCAGCAGCTTACTAGGGGACGAGCAGTACTTC
CASSLLGDEQYF
>TRBD1|TRBV5-4|.|TRBJ1-1
TGTGCCAGCAGCTTGGGAGCTTTTAGGACAGGGGGGGGAGCTGAAGCTTTCTTT
CASSLGAFRTGGGAEAFF
>TRBD2|TRBV4-2|.|TRBJ2-5
TGTGCCAGCAGCCAAGCGCTAGCGGGGTTGGAAGAGACCCAGTACTTC
CASSQALAGLEETQYF
>TRBD1|TRBV18|.|TRBJ1-1
TGTGCCAGCTCACCCCCTGGACAGGGATGGGACACTGAAGCTTTCTTT
CASSPPGQGWDTEAFF
>TRBD1|TRBV6-5|.|TRBJ1-5
TGTGCCAGCACTGGAACCGGGACAGTAAATCAGCCCCAGCATTTT
CASTGTGTVNQPQHF
>TRBD2|TRBV19|.|TRBJ2-2
TGTGCCAGTATGGAGCTAGCGGGAGTTATCAGGGAGCTGTTTTTT
CASMELAGVIRELFF
>.|TRBV5-4|.|TRBJ2-3
TGTGCCAGCAGCGTTGGCAGTAGCGGAAATACAGATACGCAGTATTTT
CASSVGSSGNTDTQYF
>.|TRBV7-9|.|TRBJ2-4
TGTGCCAGCACCCCTGGGGGGACAGAAGTAGTAGCCAAAAACATTCAGTACTTC
CASTPGGTEVVAKNIQYF
>.|TRBV2|.|TRBJ2-1
TGTGCCAGCAGGCGTGAAGGGGTCTACAATGAGCAGTTCTTC
CASRREGVYNEQFF